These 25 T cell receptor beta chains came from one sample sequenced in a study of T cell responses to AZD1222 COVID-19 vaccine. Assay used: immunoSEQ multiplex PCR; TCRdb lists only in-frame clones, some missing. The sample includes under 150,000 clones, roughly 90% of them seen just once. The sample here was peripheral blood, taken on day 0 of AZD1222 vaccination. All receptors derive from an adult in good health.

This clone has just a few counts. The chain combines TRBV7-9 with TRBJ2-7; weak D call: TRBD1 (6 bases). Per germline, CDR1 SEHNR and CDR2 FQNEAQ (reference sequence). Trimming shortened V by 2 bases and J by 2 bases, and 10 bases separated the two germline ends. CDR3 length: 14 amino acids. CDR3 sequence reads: CASSLRTVPYEQYF. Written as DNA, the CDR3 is TGTGCCAGCAGCTTACGGACAGTCCCCTACGAGCAGTACTTC.

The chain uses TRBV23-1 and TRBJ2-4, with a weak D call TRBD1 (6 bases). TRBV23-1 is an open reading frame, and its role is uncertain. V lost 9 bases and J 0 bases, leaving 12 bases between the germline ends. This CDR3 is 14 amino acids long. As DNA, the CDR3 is TGCGCCAGGAGGACAGACTTAGCCAAAAACATTCAGTACTTC. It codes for CARRTDLAKNIQYF.

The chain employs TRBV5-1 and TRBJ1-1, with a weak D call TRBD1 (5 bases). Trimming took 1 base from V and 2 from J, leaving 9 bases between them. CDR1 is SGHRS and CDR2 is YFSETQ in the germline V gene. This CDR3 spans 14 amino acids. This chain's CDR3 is CASSLTGENTEAFF. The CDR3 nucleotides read TGCGCCAGCAGCTTGACAGGTGAAAACACTGAAGCTTTCTTT.

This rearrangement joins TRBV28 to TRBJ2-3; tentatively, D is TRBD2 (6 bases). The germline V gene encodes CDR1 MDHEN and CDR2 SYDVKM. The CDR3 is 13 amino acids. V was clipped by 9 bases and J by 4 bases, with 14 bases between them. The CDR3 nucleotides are TGTGCCAGTGGAGGGAATGGGCCAGATACGCAGTATTTT. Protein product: CASGGNGPDTQYF.

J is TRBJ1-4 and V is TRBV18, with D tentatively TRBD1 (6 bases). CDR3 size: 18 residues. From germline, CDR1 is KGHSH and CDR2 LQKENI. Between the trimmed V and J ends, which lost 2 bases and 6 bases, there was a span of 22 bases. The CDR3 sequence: CASSPTFSGERGDEKLFF. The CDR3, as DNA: TGTGCCAGCTCACCAACTTTTTCAGGGGAAAGGGGAGATGAAAAACTGTTTTTT.

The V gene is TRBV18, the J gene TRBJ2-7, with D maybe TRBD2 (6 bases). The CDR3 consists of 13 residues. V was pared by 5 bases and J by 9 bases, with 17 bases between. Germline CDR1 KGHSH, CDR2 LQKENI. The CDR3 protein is CASSGDSLQAQYF. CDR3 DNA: TGTGCCAGCTCAGGGGACTCCCTTCAGGCGCAGTACTTC.

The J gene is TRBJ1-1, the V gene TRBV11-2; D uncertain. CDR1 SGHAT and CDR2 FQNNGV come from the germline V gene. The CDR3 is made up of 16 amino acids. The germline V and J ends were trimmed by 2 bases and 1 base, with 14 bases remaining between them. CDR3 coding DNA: TGTGCCAGCAGCTTATGGCGGGAGCGAGCGAACACTGAAGCTTTCTTT. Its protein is CASSLWRERANTEAFF. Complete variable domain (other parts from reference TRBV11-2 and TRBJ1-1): EAGVAQSPRYKIIEKRQSVAFWCNPISGHATLYWYQQILGQGPKLLIQFQNNGVVDDSQLPKDRFSAERLKGVDSTLKIQPAKLEDSAVYLCASSLWRERANTEAFFGQGTRLTVV.

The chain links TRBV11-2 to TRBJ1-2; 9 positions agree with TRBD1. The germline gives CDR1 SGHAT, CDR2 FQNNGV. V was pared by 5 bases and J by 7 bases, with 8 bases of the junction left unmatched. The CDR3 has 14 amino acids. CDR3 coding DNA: TGTGCCAGCAGCCCCGGGACAGGGTATGGTGGCTACACCTTC. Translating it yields CASSPGTGYGGYTF.

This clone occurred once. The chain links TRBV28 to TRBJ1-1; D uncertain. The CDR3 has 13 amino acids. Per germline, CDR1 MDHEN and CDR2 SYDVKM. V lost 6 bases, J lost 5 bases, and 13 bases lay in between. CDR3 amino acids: CASSPVRGTEAFF. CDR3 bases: TGTGCCAGCAGCCCCGTTCGGGGTACTGAAGCTTTCTTT.

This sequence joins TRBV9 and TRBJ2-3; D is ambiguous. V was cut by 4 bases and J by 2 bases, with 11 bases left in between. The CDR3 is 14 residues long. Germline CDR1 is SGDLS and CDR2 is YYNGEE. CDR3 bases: TGTGCCAGCAGCCCCGGAGTGCCCACAGATACGCAGTATTTT. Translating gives CASSPGVPTDTQYF.

The CDR3: CASSPIVLAGGRDEQFF. CDR3 coding DNA: TGTGCCAGCTCACCGATCGTACTAGCGGGAGGGCGGGATGAGCAGTTCTTC. V is TRBV18 and J is TRBJ2-1; 13 bases match TRBD2. CDR1 is KGHSH, CDR2 LQKENI, per germline. J was trimmed by 8 bases and V by 3 bases; bases with no gene match: 10. The CDR3 extends over 17 amino acids.

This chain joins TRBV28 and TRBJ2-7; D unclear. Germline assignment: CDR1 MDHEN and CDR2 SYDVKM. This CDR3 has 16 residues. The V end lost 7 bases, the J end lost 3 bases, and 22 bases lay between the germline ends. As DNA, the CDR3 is TGTGCCAGCACCAGCCCCGGCAGGCGGATAGGCTACGAGCAGTACTTC. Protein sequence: CASTSPGRRIGYEQYF.

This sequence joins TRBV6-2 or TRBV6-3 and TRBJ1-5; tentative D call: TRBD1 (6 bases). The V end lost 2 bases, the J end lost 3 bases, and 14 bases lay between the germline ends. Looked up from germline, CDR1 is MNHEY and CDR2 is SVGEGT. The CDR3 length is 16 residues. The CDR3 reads CASSYGAGANNQPQHF. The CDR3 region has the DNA TGTGCCAGCAGTTACGGGGCAGGGGCCAACAATCAGCCCCAGCATTTT.

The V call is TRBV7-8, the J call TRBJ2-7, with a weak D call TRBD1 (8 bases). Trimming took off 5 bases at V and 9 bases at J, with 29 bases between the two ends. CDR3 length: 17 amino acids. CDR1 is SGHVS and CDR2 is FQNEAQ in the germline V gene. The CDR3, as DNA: TGTGCCAGCAGCGAAACTGGAGGACAGGGAGGGTTGGAACGGCAGTACTTC. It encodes CASSETGGQGGLERQYF.

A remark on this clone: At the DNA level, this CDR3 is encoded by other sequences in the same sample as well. The CDR3 DNA sequence: TGTGCCAGCAGTTCGGGACAGGGAGATTCACCCCTCCACTTT. Translated: CASSSGQGDSPLHF. The V gene is TRBV28, the J gene TRBJ1-6, with 9 bases matching TRBD1. The CDR3 contains 14 residues. J was trimmed by 8 bases and V by 4 bases; bases with no gene match: 3. Germline assignment: CDR1 MDHEN and CDR2 SYDVKM.

CDR3 in amino acids: CASSYRSGVAEAFF. The CDR3 DNA is TGTGCCAGCAGTTACAGATCAGGGGTGGCTGAAGCTTTCTTT. The chain carries TRBV6-5 and TRBJ1-1, with D possibly TRBD1 on 6 matching bases. With 2 bases removed from V and 6 bases from J, the gap between germline ends came to 13 bases. The CDR3 runs 14 residues. CDR1 and CDR2 (germline): MNHEY, SVGAGI.

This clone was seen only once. The CDR3 sequence: CASSRGTAPDEQFF. The CDR3 DNA is TGTGCCAGCAGCCGAGGGACGGCACCAGATGAGCAGTTCTTC. The V gene is TRBV4-2, the J gene TRBJ2-1, with D tentatively TRBD1 or TRBD2 (5 bases each). This CDR3 region has 14 residues. V lost 4 bases and J 8 bases, leaving 15 bases between the germline ends. CDR1 and CDR2 from the germline V gene are LGHNA and YNFKEQ.

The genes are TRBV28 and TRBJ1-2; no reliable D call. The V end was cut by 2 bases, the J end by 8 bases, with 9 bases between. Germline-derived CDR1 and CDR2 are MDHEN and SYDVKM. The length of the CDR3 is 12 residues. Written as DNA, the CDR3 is TGTGCCAGCAGTTTAACGGAACGCGGCTACACCTTC. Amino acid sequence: CASSLTERGYTF.

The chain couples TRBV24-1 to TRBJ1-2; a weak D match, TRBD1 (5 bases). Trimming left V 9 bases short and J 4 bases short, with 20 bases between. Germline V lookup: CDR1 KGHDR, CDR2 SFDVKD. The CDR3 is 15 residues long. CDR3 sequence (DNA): TGTGCCACCCAAGCCCGGGACGGCAACCTCTATGGCTACACCTTC. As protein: CATQARDGNLYGYTF.

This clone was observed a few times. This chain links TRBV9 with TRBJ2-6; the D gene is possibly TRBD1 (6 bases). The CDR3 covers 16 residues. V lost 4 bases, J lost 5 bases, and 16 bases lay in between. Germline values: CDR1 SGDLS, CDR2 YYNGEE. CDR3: CASSLTTGPRANVLTF. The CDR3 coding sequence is TGTGCCAGCAGCTTGACCACAGGGCCAAGGGCCAACGTCCTGACTTTC.

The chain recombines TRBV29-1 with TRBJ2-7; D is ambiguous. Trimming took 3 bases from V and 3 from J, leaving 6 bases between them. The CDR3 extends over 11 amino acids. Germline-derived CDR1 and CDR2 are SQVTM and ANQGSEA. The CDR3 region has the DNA TGCAGCGTTGATGCGAACTACGAGCAGTACTTC. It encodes CSVDANYEQYF.

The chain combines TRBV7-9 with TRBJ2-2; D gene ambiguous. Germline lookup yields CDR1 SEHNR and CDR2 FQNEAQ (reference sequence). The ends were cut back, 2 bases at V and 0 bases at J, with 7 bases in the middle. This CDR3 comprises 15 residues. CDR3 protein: CASSLRAANTGELFF. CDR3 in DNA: TGTGCCAGCAGCTTAAGGGCAGCGAACACCGGGGAGCTGTTTTTT.

The CDR3 DNA sequence: TGTGCCAGTATTAACCGGGGGTCGGACACTGAAGCTTTCTTT. It specifies CASINRGSDTEAFF. The chain recombines TRBV19 with TRBJ1-1; perhaps TRBD1 as D (5 bases). There are 14 residues in the CDR3. Germline CDR1 and CDR2: LNHDA and SQIVND (reference sequence). The V and J ends lost 7 bases and 3 bases respectively, with 15 bases between them.

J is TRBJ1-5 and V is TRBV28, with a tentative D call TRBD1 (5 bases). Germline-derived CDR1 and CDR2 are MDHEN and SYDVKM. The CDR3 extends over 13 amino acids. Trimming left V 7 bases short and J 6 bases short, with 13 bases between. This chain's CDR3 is CASTTRVGQPQHF. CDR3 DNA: TGTGCCAGCACCACCAGGGTGGGTCAGCCCCAGCATTTT. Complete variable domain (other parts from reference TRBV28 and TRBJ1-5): DVKVTQSSRYLVKRTGEKVFLECVQDMDHENMFWYRQDPGLGLRLIYFSYDVKMKEKGDIPEGYSVSREKKERFSLILESASTNQTSMYLCASTTRVGQPQHFGDGTRLSIL.

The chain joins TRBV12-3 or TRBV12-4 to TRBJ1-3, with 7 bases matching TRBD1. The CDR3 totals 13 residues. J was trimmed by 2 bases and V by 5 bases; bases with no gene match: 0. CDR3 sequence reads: CASSGTAGNTIYF. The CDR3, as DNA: TGTGCCAGCAGTGGGACAGCTGGAAACACCATATATTTT.